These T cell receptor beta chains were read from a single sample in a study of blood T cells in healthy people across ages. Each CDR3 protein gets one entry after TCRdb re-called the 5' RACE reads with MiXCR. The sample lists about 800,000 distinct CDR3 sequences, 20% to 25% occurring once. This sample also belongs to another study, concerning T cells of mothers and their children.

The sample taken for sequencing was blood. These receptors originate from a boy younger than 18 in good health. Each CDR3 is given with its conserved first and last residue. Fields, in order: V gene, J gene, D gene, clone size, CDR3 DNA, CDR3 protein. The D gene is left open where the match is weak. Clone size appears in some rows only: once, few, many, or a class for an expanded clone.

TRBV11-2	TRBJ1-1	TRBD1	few	TGTGCCAGCAGCTCGGGACAGACCTTGAACACTGAAGCTTTCTTT	CASSSGQTLNTEAFF
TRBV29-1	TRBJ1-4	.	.	TGCAGCGTTGCTCGGGCGGCTAATGAAAAACTGTTTTTT	CSVARAANEKLFF
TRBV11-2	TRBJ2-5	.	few	TGTGCCAGCAGCTTTCAACGGGTTGGGCAAGAGACCCAGTACTTC	CASSFQRVGQETQYF
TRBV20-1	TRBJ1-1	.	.	TGCAGTGCTAGACGGGACCCGGAGGGCGCTGAAGCTTTCTTT	CSARRDPEGAEAFF
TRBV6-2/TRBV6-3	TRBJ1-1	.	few	TGTGCCAGCAGTTACTCTAATTTGAACACTGAAGCTTTCTTT	CASSYSNLNTEAFF
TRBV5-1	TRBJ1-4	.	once	TGCGCCAGCAGCTTGGAAAATCTGGGTGCAAAACTGTTTTTT	CASSLENLGAKLFF
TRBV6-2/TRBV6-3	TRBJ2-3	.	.	TGTGCCAGCACCCCAATGGACGTAAGCACAGATACGCAGTATTTT	CASTPMDVSTDTQYF
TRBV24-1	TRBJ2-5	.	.	TGTGCCACCAGTGATGGGGTCAGGCGGTACCAAGAGACCCAGTACTTC	CATSDGVRRYQETQYF
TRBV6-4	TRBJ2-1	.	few	TGTGCCAGCAGTCCAAGTAGGGAGCATGAGCAGTTCTTC	CASSPSREHEQFF
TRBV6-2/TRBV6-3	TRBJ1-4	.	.	TGTGCCAGCAGCACCCTCGAACTACTCAAGGAAAAACTGGTTTTT	CASSTLELLKEKLVF
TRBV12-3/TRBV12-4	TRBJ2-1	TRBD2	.	TGTGCCAGCAGTTCCCTTAGCGGGAGGGCCCCCAATGAGCAGTTCTTC	CASSSLSGRAPNEQFF
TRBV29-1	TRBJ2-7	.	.	TGCAGCGTTGAACAGGGGAATTACGAGCAGTACTTC	CSVEQGNYEQYF
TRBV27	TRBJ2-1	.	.	TGTGCCAGCAGCCCCCGCGGCAGATCGGAGGGCGAGCAGTTCTTC	CASSPRGRSEGEQFF
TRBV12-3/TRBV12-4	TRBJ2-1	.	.	TGTGCCAGCAGTTTGGAGGGGCGCGCCTACAATGAGCAGTTCTTC	CASSLEGRAYNEQFF
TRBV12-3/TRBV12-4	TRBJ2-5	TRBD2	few	TGTGCCAGCAGTCAACTAGCGGGGGGGTACCAAGAGACCCAGTACTTC	CASSQLAGGYQETQYF
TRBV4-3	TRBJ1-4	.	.	TGCGCCAGCAGCCAAGACCTCACGGGACGGATTAATGAAAAACTGTTTTTT	CASSQDLTGRINEKLFF
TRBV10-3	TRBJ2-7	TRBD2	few	TGTGCCATCAGTGAGGGAGCGGGACTCTACGAGCAGTACTTC	CAISEGAGLYEQYF
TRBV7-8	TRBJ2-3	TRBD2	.	TGTGCCAGCAGCTTAGCAGCGGCGGGGGTTACAGATACGCAGTATTTT	CASSLAAAGVTDTQYF
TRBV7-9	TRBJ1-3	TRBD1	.	TGTGCCAGCAGCACAACCGGGACAGGGGTCTCTGGAAACACCATATATTTT	CASSTTGTGVSGNTIYF
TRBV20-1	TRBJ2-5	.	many	TGCAGTGCTAGAGGGGAGACCCAGTACTTC	CSARGETQYF
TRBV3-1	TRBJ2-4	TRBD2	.	TGTGCCAGCAGCCCCTATAGCGGGGGGGCAACCAAAAACATTCAGTACTTC	CASSPYSGGATKNIQYF
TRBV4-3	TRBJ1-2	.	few	TGCGCCAGCAGCCAAGCGGGGGTAGACTATGGCTACACCTTC	CASSQAGVDYGYTF
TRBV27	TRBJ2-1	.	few	TGTGCCAGCAGTCCCCTACAAGGTGAGCAGTTCTTC	CASSPLQGEQFF
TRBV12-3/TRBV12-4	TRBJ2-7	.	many	TGTGCCAGCAGCTTGTCTGAAAGCTACGAGCAGTACTTC	CASSLSESYEQYF
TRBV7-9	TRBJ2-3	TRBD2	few	TGTGCCAGCAGCTTTAGTCCAAGCGGGGGCACAGATACGCAGTATTTT	CASSFSPSGGTDTQYF
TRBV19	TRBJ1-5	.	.	TGTGCCAGTAGGGCGCTGCTGGGGGGTACGCAGCATTTT	CASRALLGGTQHF
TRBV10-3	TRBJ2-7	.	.	TGTGCCATCAGTGACCCCCGTGAGAAGGGCGACGAGCAGTACTTC	CAISDPREKGDEQYF
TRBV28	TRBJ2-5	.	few	TGTGCCAGCAGCCCCATGGGACCTCAAGAGACCCAGTACTTC	CASSPMGPQETQYF
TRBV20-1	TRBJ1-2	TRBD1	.	TGCAGTGCCGAGATTACAGGGGCTCGGAGTGGCGGCTACACCTTC	CSAEITGARSGGYTF
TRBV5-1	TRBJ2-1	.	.	TGCGCCAGCAGCTTGGGGGGAGGCGGTCCCAATGAGCAGTTCTTC	CASSLGGGGPNEQFF